This TCR beta chain was obtained from a study of cytomegalovirus exposure and HLA in healthy donors. Overall study findings and caveats: In a later analysis, a genetic analysis reported fewer productive-TCR N-insertions in an Asian-associated ancestry cluster than the cohort average. In a later analysis, specific HLA alleles were associated with approximately 16,000 TCR beta sequences at a 0.05 false discovery rate.

The germline gives CDR1 PRHDT, CDR2 FYEKMQ (reference sequence). This CDR3 comprises 15 residues. J gave up 5 bases and V 5 bases, and 6 bases lay outside the gene matches. Notes on this clone: Its specificity is unknown.

Each of the donors was a healthy bone marrow donor. The PCR employed 60 Vbeta primers together with 13 Jbeta primers. Here immunoSEQ multiplex PCR was the method, and the copy in TCRdb shows in-frame clones only, minus some. The sample lists approximately 150,000 clones; around 73% were seen once. Material for sequencing was PBMCs. V gene TRBV13 combines with J gene TRBJ2-5; TRBD2 aligns across 12 bases. This clonotype was obtained from a female donor in good health and CMV-seronegative. CDR3 nucleotide sequence: TGTGCCAGCAGCCCTAGCGGGGGGGCTTTGGAGACCCAGTACTTC. Translating gives CASSPSGGALETQYF.